These T cell receptor beta chains were read from a single sample in a study of blood T cells in healthy people across ages. One entry per CDR3 protein results from TCRdb running MiXCR on the 5' RACE reads. Among 650,000 to 800,000 distinct CDR3 sequences, under 55% were seen once, and the ten largest hold 15% to 25%. Sequencing was performed on blood. Receptors originate from a man in his sixties in good health. Both conserved end residues are part of each CDR3. A D gene is named only where the DNA matches it firmly. Rows may omit the clone size; those that give it use once, few, many or a size class.

clone size	J gene	V gene	D gene	CDR3 protein	CDR3 DNA
.	TRBJ1-2	TRBV25-1	.	CASSEPLYSYGYTF	TGTGCCAGCAGTGAACCTTTATATAGCTATGGCTACACCTTC
.	TRBJ2-2	TRBV7-2	.	CASSPQGVGGNWEPFF	TGTGCCAGCAGCCCCCAAGGCGTGGGTGGTAATTGGGAGCCGTTTTTT
.	TRBJ2-7	TRBV10-3	TRBD1	CAIREPGQGYEQYF	TGTGCCATCAGGGAACCGGGACAGGGGTACGAGCAGTACTTC
few	TRBJ2-5	TRBV5-1	TRBD2	CASSAGTRHSTGYQETQYF	TGCGCCAGCAGCGCCGGGACTAGACACTCGACGGGGTACCAAGAGACCCAGTACTTC
few	TRBJ2-5	TRBV20-1	TRBD2	CSARGAIAGGSETQYF	TGCAGTGCTAGAGGCGCGATAGCGGGGGGGTCAGAGACCCAGTACTTC
few	TRBJ2-7	TRBV9	.	CASSVDHSSYEQYF	TGTGCCAGCAGCGTGGACCATTCCTCCTACGAGCAGTACTTC
.	TRBJ2-3	TRBV18	TRBD1	CASSLLTGPDTQYF	TGTGCCAGCTCACTCTTGACAGGGCCAGATACGCAGTATTTT
few	TRBJ2-1	TRBV12-3/TRBV12-4	.	CASSFGGYNEQFF	TGTGCCAGCAGTTTTGGGGGTTACAATGAGCAGTTCTTC
.	TRBJ2-3	TRBV30	.	CAWNSYGVSTDTQYF	TGTGCCTGGAACTCTTACGGGGTTTCCACAGATACGCAGTATTTT
.	TRBJ2-5	TRBV6-2/TRBV6-3	.	CASSPQRKGHQETQYF	TGTGCCAGCAGCCCCCAACGAAAAGGACATCAAGAGACCCAGTACTTC
.	TRBJ2-7	TRBV6-2/TRBV6-3	.	CASSYPPGQLVYEQYF	TGTGCCAGCAGTTACCCGCCGGGACAATTGGTCTACGAGCAGTACTTC
.	TRBJ2-7	TRBV6-5	.	CASSLRGAPNEQYF	TGTGCCAGCAGCTTACGGGGGGCCCCCAATGAGCAGTACTTC
.	TRBJ1-2	TRBV5-1	.	CASSLGDVLSDYTF	TGCGCCAGCAGCTTGGGGGATGTCCTTTCTGACTACACCTTC
.	TRBJ1-1	TRBV6-5	TRBD1	CASSYSGTVHMNTEALF	TGTGCCAGCAGTTACTCCGGGACAGTGCACATGAACACTGAAGCTCTCTTT
many	TRBJ1-2	TRBV20-1	TRBD1	CSASLQGVAYGYTF	TGCAGTGCTTCCCTACAGGGGGTGGCCTATGGCTACACCTTC
once	TRBJ2-1	TRBV10-3	TRBD2	CVISFSGGATDNEQFF	TGTGTCATCAGTTTTAGCGGGGGGGCAACCGACAATGAGCAGTTCTTC
many	TRBJ1-2	TRBV20-1	TRBD1	CSAESIPGQTTNYGYTF	TGCAGTGCTGAATCTATTCCGGGACAGACGACTAACTATGGCTACACCTTC
once	TRBJ2-3	TRBV20-1	.	CSASFLTDTQYF	TGCAGTGCTAGTTTTTTGACTGATACGCAGTATTTT
.	TRBJ2-1	TRBV29-1	TRBD1	CSAGTGYNEQFF	TGCAGCGCGGGGACAGGTTACAATGAGCAGTTCTTC
once	TRBJ1-2	TRBV7-9	.	CASSLSPDGRYGYTF	TGTGCCAGCAGCTTATCTCCAGACGGTCGCTATGGCTACACCTTC
.	TRBJ2-3	TRBV20-1	.	CSARWGGAGTETQYF	TGCAGTGCTAGGTGGGGGGGGGCGGGAACAGAGACGCAGTATTTT
.	TRBJ1-3	TRBV4-3	.	CASSQVGGHGNTIYF	TGCGCCAGCAGCCAAGTCGGGGGGCACGGAAACACCATATATTTT
.	TRBJ2-1	TRBV9	TRBD2	CASSVTSGGNNEQFF	TGTGCCAGCAGCGTAACAAGCGGGGGAAACAATGAGCAGTTCTTC
once	TRBJ2-3	TRBV7-9	TRBD1	CASSLALSGTASTDTQYF	TGTGCCAGCAGCTTAGCGCTTTCCGGGACAGCTAGCACAGATACGCAGTATTTT
few	TRBJ2-7	TRBV7-2	.	CASSQGGGLTYEQYF	TGTGCCAGCAGCCAGGGGGGGGGCTTAACCTACGAGCAGTACTTC
.	TRBJ2-7	TRBV7-2	.	CASSLDFRNYEQYF	TGTGCCAGCAGCTTAGATTTTCGCAACTACGAGCAGTACTTC
.	TRBJ2-1	TRBV5-1	.	CASSRRGQGANEQFF	TGCGCCAGCAGTCGGAGGGGGCAGGGAGCCAATGAGCAGTTCTTC
once	TRBJ1-1	TRBV30	.	CAGDRRGTEAFF	TGTGCCGGTGACAGGAGGGGCACTGAAGCTTTCTTT